A selection of T cell receptor beta chains follows, all from one sample in a study of human T cells and chemical hapten exposure. TCRdb independently ran MiXCR on the RACE reads; one entry per CDR3 protein. The sample records around 300,000 distinct CDR3 sequences, approximately 6.3% being singletons. Sequenced material: whole blood, taken in connection with sensitization to the hapten diphenylcyclopropenone (DPC). These TCRs come from a woman between 18 and 29 years old with alopecia areata. Some clones in this sample may be carry-over from other donors' samples. The CDR3 runs from the conserved cysteine through the conserved F or W. D genes are given only for firm matches. Expanded clones get a size class; other rows say once, few or many, or leave the size out.

v_call: TRBV9
d_call: TRBD1
j_call: TRBJ2-3
clone_size: few
cdr3_nt: TGTGCCAGCGTCACCGGGACAGGACCCTCTAGCACAGATACGCAGTATTTT
cdr3_aa: CASVTGTGPSSTDTQYF

v_call: TRBV5-6
d_call: TRBD1
j_call: TRBJ1-6
clone_size: -
cdr3_nt: TGTGCCAGCAGCCCCCAAACCAGGGGGTCACCCCTCCACTTT
cdr3_aa: CASSPQTRGSPLHF

v_call: TRBV29-1
d_call: TRBD2
j_call: TRBJ2-7
clone_size: many
cdr3_nt: TGCAGCGCGGGACTACGACAGTACGAGCAGTACTTC
cdr3_aa: CSAGLRQYEQYF

v_call: TRBV20-1
d_call: -
j_call: TRBJ1-2
clone_size: few
cdr3_nt: TGCAGTGCTAGCGGGGTCTATGGCTACACCTTC
cdr3_aa: CSASGVYGYTF

v_call: TRBV7-6
d_call: -
j_call: TRBJ2-3
clone_size: many
cdr3_nt: TGTGCCAGCAGCTCCCGCCCGGGACTCTCTAGCACAGATACGCAGTATTTT
cdr3_aa: CASSSRPGLSSTDTQYF

v_call: TRBV27
d_call: -
j_call: TRBJ2-6
clone_size: few
cdr3_nt: TGTGCCAGCAGCCCCTGGACGGACACAAATGGGGCCAACGTCCTGACTTTC
cdr3_aa: CASSPWTDTNGANVLTF

v_call: TRBV7-8
d_call: -
j_call: TRBJ2-3
clone_size: -
cdr3_nt: TGTGCCAGCAGCTCTCAGCTGGGAGATACGCAGTATTTT
cdr3_aa: CASSSQLGDTQYF

v_call: TRBV20-1
d_call: -
j_call: TRBJ1-1
clone_size: few
cdr3_nt: TGCAGTGCTAGTCGCCGGGATAAAGCTTTCTTT
cdr3_aa: CSASRRDKAFF

v_call: TRBV27
d_call: TRBD1
j_call: TRBJ1-5
clone_size: -
cdr3_nt: TGTGCCAGCAGTCCGGGGACAGAATATCAGCCCCAGCATTTT
cdr3_aa: CASSPGTEYQPQHF

v_call: TRBV6-2/TRBV6-3
d_call: -
j_call: TRBJ2-7
clone_size: many
cdr3_nt: TGTGCCAGCACTTGGACCCCCTTCGAGCAGTACTTC
cdr3_aa: CASTWTPFEQYF

v_call: TRBV29-1
d_call: TRBD1
j_call: TRBJ2-7
clone_size: -
cdr3_nt: TGCAGCGCAGCAACAGGGGGCGCACACTACGAGCAGTACTTC
cdr3_aa: CSAATGGAHYEQYF

v_call: TRBV9
d_call: -
j_call: TRBJ2-7
clone_size: -
cdr3_nt: TGTGCCAGCAGCGTAGCTCCAGGGGGGGGATCCTTCTCCTACGAGCAGTACTTC
cdr3_aa: CASSVAPGGGSFSYEQYF

v_call: TRBV25-1
d_call: -
j_call: TRBJ2-7
clone_size: few
cdr3_nt: TGTGCCAGCAGTGGGAGGGTTTTCGGGACCGAGCAGTACTTC
cdr3_aa: CASSGRVFGTEQYF

v_call: TRBV6-1
d_call: -
j_call: TRBJ2-7
clone_size: many
cdr3_nt: TGTGCCAGCAGTGGACGGGGGGCCTCCTACGAGCAGTACTTC
cdr3_aa: CASSGRGASYEQYF

v_call: TRBV4-2
d_call: -
j_call: TRBJ2-3
clone_size: few
cdr3_nt: TGTGCCAGCAGCCAAGAAATCGTCGGGGTAGCGGTGGGTCCAGATACGCAGTATTTT
cdr3_aa: CASSQEIVGVAVGPDTQYF

v_call: TRBV7-2
d_call: -
j_call: TRBJ1-3
clone_size: few
cdr3_nt: TGTGCCAGCAGCTTAGATTTTGGCAGCTCTGGAAACACCATATATTTT
cdr3_aa: CASSLDFGSSGNTIYF

v_call: TRBV2
d_call: -
j_call: TRBJ1-5
clone_size: few
cdr3_nt: TGTGCCAGCAGTGTCAAGGGAAGTCAGCCCCAGCATTTT
cdr3_aa: CASSVKGSQPQHF